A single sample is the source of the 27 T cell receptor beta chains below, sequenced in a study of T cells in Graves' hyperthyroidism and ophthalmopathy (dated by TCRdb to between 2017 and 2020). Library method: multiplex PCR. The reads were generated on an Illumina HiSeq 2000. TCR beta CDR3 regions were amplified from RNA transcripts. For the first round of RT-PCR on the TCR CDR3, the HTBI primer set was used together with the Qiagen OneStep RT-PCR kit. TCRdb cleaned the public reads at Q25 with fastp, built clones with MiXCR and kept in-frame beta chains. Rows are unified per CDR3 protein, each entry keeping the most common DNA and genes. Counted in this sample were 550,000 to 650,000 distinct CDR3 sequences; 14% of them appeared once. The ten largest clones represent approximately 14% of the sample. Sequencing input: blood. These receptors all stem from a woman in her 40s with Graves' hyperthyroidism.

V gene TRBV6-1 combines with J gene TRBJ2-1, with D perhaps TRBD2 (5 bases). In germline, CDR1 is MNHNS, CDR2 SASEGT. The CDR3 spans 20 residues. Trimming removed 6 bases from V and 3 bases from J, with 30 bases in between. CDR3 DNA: TGTGCCAGCAGCCACAGCAACCTAATGGACTTGGGGATTTACTACAATGAGCAGTTCTTC. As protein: CASSHSNLMDLGIYYNEQFF.

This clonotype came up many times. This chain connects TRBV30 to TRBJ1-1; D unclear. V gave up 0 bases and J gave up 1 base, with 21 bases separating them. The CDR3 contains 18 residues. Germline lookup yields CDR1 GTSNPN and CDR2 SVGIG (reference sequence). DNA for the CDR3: TGTGCCTGGAGTGTTACAAACTGGGGAGGTGGGCAGAACACTGAAGCTTTCTTT. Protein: CAWSVTNWGGGQNTEAFF.

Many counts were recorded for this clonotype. CDR3 loop: CASSFGLAGVVEQFF. In DNA form, the CDR3 reads TGTGCCAGCAGCTTTGGACTAGCGGGAGTGGTAGAGCAGTTCTTC. The chain has TRBV11-2 and TRBJ2-1, with TRBD2 matching 13 bases. Germline CDR1 and CDR2: SGHAT and FQNNGV. This CDR3 is built from 15 residues. The V gene end was trimmed by 3 bases and the J gene end by 10 bases; junction bases not matched to a gene: 6.

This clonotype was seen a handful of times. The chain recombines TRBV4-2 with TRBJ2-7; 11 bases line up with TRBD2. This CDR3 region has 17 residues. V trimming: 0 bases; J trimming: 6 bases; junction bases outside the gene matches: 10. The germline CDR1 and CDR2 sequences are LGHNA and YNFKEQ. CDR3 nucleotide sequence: TGTGCCAGCAGCCAAGACCCCCGGACTAGCGGGTTTCTCGAGCAGTACTTC. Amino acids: CASSQDPRTSGFLEQYF.

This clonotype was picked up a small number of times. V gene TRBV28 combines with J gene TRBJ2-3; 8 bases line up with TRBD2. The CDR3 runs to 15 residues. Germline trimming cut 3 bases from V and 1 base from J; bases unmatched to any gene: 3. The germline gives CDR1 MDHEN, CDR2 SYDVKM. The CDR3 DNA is TGTGCCAGCAGTTTTCCGGGGGGGGGCACAGATACGCAGTATTTT. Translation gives CASSFPGGGTDTQYF. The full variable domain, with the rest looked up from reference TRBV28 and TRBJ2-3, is DVKVTQSSRYLVKRTGEKVFLECVQDMDHENMFWYRQDPGLGLRLIYFSYDVKMKEKGDIPEGYSVSREKKERFSLILESASTNQTSMYLCASSFPGGGTDTQYFGPGTRLTVL.

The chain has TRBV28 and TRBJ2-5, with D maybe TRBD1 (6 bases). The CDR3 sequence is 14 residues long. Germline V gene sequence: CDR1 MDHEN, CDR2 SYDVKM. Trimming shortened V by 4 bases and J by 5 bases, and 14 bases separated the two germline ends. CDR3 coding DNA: TGTGCCAGCAGTTCCGGGACACCGGGGGAGACCCAGTACTTC. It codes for CASSSGTPGETQYF.

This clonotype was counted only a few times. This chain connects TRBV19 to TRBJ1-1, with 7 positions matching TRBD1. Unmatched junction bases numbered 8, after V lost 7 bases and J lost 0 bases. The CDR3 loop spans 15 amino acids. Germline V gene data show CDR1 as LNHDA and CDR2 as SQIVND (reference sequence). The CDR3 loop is CASIPVGTVNTEAFF. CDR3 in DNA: TGTGCCAGTATCCCTGTGGGGACAGTGAACACTGAAGCTTTCTTT.

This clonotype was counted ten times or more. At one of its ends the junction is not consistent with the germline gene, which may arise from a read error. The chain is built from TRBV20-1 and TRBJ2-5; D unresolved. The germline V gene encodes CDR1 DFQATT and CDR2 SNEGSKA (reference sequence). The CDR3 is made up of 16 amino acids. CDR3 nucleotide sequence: TGCAGTGCGAGAGGCCAGAGGACGCTGGACCACGAGACCCAGTACTTC. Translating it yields CSARGQRTLDHETQYF.

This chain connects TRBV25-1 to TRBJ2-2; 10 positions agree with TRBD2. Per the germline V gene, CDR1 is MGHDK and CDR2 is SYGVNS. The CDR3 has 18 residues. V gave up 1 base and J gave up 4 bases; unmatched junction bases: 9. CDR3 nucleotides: TGTGCCAGCAGTGAATCCCGCCTAGCGGGAGTAACCACCGGGGAGCTGTTTTTT. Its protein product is CASSESRLAGVTTGELFF.

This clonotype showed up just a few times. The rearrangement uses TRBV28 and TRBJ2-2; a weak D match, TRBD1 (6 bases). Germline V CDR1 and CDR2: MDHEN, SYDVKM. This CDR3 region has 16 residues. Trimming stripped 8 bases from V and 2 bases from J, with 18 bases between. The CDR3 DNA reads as TGTGCCAGCTCCGATCTTCGAGGGGGTAACACCGGGGAGCTGTTTTTT. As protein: CASSDLRGGNTGELFF.

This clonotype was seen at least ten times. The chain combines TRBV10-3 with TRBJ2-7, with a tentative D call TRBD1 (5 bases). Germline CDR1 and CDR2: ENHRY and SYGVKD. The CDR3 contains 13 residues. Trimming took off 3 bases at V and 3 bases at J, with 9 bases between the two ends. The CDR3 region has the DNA TGTGCCATCAGTGACGACAGCAACTACGAGCAGTACTTC. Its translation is CAISDDSNYEQYF.

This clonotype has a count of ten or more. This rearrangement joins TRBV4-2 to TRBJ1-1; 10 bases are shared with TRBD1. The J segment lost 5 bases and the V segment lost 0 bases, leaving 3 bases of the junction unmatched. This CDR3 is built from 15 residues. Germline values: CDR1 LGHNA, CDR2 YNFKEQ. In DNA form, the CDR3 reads TGTGCCAGCAGCCAAGAGGACAGGGGGACGACTGAAGCTTTCTTT. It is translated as CASSQEDRGTTEAFF.

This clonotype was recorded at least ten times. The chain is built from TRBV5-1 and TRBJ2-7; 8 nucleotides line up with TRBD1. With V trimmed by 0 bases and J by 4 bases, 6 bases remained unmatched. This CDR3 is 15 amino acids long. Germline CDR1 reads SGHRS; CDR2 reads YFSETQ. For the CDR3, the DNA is TGCGCCAGCAGCTTGGAATCAGGGGGCGGATACGAGCAGTACTTC. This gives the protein CASSLESGGGYEQYF. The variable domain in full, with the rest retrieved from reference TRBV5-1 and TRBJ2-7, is KAGVTQTPRYLIKTRGQQVTLSCSPISGHRSVSWYQQTPGQGLQFLFEYFSETQRNKGNFPGRFSGRQFSNSRSEMNVSTLELGDSALYLCASSLESGGGYEQYFGPGTRLTVT.

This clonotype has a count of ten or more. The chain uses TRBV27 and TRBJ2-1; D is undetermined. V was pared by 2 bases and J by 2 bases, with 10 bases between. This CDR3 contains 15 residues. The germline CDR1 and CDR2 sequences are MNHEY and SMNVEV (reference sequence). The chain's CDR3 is CASSLGRHTYNEQFF. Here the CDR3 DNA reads TGTGCCAGCAGTTTAGGACGGCACACCTACAATGAGCAGTTCTTC.

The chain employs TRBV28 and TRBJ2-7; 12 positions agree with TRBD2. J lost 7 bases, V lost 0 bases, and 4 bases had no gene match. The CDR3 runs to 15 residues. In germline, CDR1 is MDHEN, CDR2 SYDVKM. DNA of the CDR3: TGTGCCAGCAGTTTATGGACTAGCGGGAGCAGTGAGCAGTACTTC. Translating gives CASSLWTSGSSEQYF.

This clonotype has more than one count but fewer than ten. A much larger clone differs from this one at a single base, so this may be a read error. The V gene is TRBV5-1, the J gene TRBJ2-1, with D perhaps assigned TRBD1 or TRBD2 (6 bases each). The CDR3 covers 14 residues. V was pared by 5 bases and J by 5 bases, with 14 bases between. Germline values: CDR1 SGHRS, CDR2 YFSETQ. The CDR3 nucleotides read TGCGCCAGCAGGGAGGGGGGCCCTCACAATGAGCAGTTCTTC. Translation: CASREGGPHNEQFF.

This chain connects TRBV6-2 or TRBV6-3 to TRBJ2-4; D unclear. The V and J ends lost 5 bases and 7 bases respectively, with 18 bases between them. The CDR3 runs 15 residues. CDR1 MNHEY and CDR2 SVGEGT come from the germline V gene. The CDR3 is CASSMGLTGLNIQYF. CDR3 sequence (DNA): TGTGCCAGCAGTATGGGTCTAACCGGTTTGAACATTCAGTACTTC.

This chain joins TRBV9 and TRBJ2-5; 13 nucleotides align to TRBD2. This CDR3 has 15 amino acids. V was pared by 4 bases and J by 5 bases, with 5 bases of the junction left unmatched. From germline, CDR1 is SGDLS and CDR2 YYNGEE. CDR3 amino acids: CASSTGLAGVETQYF. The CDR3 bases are TGTGCCAGCAGCACCGGACTAGCGGGAGTTGAGACCCAGTACTTC.

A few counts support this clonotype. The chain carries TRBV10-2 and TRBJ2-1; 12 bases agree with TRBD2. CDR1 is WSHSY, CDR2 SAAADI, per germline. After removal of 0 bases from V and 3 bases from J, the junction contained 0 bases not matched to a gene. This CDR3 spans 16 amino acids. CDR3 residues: CASSESGLAGYNEQFF. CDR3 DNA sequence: TGCGCCAGCAGTGAGTCGGGACTAGCGGGCTACAATGAGCAGTTCTTC.

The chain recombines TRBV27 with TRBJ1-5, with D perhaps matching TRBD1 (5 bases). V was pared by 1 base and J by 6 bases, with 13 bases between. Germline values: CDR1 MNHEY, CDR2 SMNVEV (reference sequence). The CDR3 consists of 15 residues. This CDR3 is CASSLYGGLGQPQHF. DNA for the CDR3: TGTGCCAGCAGTTTATACGGGGGATTGGGTCAGCCCCAGCATTTT.

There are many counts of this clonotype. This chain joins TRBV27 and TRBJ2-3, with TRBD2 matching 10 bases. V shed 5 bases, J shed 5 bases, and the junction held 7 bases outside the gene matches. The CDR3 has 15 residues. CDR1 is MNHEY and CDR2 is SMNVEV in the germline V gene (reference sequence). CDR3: CASSHVAGGIDTQYF. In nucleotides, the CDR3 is TGTGCCAGCAGTCACGTAGCGGGAGGTATAGATACGCAGTATTTT.

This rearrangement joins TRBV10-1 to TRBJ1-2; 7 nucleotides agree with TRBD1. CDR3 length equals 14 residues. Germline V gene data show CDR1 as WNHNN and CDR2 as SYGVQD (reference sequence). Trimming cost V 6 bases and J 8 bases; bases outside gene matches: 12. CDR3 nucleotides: TGCGCCAGCAGCGATCTGACAGGGTCCTGCGGCTACACCTTC. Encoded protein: CASSDLTGSCGYTF.

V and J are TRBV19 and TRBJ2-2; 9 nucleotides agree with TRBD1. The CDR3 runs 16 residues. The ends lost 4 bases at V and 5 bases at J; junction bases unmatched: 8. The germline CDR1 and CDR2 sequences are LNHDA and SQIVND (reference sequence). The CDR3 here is CASSSTRTGATGELFF. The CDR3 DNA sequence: TGTGCCAGTAGTAGCACCCGGACAGGGGCGACCGGGGAGCTGTTTTTT.

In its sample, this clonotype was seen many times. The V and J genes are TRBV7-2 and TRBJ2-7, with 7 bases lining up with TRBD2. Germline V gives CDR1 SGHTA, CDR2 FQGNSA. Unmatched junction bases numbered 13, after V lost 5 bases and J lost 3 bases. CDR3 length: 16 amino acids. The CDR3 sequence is CASSLYLGGGSYEQYF. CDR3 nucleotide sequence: TGTGCCAGCAGCCTGTACCTTGGGGGAGGGAGCTACGAGCAGTACTTC.

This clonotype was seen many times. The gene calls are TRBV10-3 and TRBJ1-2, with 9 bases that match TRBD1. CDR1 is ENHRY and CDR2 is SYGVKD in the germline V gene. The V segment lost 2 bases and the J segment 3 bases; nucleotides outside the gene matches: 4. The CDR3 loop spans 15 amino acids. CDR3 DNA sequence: TGTGCCATCAGTGAGCCGGGACAGGGCCACTATGGCTACACCTTC. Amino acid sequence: CAISEPGQGHYGYTF.

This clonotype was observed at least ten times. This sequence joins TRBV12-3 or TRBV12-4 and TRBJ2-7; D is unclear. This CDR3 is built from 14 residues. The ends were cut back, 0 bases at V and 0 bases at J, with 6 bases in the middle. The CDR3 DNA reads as TGTGCCAGCAGTTTAGCCCAGTTCTCCTACGAGCAGTACTTC. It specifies CASSLAQFSYEQYF.

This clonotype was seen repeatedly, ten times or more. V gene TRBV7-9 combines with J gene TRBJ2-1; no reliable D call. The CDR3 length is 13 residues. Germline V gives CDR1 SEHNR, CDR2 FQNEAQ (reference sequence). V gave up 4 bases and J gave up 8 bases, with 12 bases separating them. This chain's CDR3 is CASSSSGPDEQFF. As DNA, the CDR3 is TGTGCCAGCAGCTCCTCCGGACCCGATGAGCAGTTCTTC.